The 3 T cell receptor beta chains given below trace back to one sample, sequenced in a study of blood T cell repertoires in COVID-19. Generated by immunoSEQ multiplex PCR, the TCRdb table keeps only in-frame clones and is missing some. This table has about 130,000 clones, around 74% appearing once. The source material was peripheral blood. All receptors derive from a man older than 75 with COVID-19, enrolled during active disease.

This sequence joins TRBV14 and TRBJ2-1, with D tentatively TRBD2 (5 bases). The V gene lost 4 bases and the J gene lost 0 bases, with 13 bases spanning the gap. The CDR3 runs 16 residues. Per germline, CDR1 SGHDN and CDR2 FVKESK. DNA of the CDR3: TGTGCCAGCAGCCCCTTAGCGAGGAGCTCCTACAATGAGCAGTTCTTC. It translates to CASSPLARSSYNEQFF.

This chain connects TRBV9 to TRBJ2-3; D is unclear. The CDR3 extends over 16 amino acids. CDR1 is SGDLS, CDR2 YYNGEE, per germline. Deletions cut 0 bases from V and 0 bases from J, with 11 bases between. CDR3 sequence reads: CASSVGWAGSTDTQYF. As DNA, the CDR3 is TGTGCCAGCAGCGTAGGTTGGGCCGGAAGCACAGATACGCAGTATTTT.

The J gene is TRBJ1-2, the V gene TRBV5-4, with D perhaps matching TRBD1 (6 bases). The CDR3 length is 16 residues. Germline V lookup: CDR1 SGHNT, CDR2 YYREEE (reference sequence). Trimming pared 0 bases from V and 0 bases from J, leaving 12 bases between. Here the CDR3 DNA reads TGTGCCAGCAGCTTGGGACAGGCTCAAGCTAACTATGGCTACACCTTC. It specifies CASSLGQAQANYGYTF.